The 14 T cell receptor beta chains listed next were all sequenced from one sample in a study of OX40 agonist ivuxolimab in advanced cancers. Sequenced by immunoSEQ multiplex PCR; TCRdb stores in-frame clones only, minus some. The table includes 55,000 to 90,000 clones, approximately 85% detected once. The sample consisted of CD4+ or CD8+ T cells sorted from blood, taken in a trial of the OX40 agonist ivuxolimab. Every receptor here comes from an adult with an advanced solid tumor such as melanoma, head and neck, liver or kidney cancer.

This clone has more than one count but fewer than ten. The chain uses TRBV18 and TRBJ2-6; D is perhaps TRBD1 (5 bases). Germline V gene sequence: CDR1 KGHSH, CDR2 LQKENI. This CDR3 is built from 17 residues. V was shortened by 5 bases and J by 2 bases, with 16 bases between the two germline ends. The CDR3 loop reads CASSKESPGTGANVLTF. The CDR3 DNA is TGTGCCAGCTCAAAAGAAAGCCCAGGGACTGGGGCCAACGTCCTGACTTTC.

This clone showed up just once. The V and J genes are TRBV5-8 and TRBJ1-2; D is ambiguous. Germline lookup yields CDR1 SGHTS and CDR2 YDEGEE. Trimming cost V 4 bases and J 2 bases, with 9 bases left between them. This CDR3 is built from 13 residues. CDR3 loop: CASSPDPNYGYTF. The DNA of the CDR3 is TGTGCCAGCAGCCCCGACCCGAACTATGGCTACACCTTC. The variable domain in full, with the rest retrieved from reference TRBV5-8 and TRBJ1-2, is EAGVTQSPTHLIKTRGQQATLRCSPISGHTSVYWYQQALGLGLQFLLWYDEGEERNRGNFPPRFSGRQFPNYSSELNVNALELEDSALYLCASSPDPNYGYTFGSGTRLTVV.

This clone has just one count. The gene calls are TRBV2 and TRBJ2-1; 10 bases are shared with TRBD2. The length of the CDR3 is 17 residues. Trimming at V came to 2 bases and at J to 2 bases, leaving 6 bases not matched to a gene. Germline assignment: CDR1 SNHLY and CDR2 FYNNEI. The CDR3 sequence: CASSERAAGGPYNEQFF. CDR3 nucleotides: TGTGCCAGCAGTGAACGGGCAGCGGGGGGGCCCTACAATGAGCAGTTCTTC.

V gene TRBV6-5 combines with J gene TRBJ1-1, with no clear D. V was pared by 7 bases and J by 1 base, with 16 bases between. The germline gives CDR1 MNHEY, CDR2 SVGAGI. The CDR3 covers 15 residues. This CDR3 reads CASNPRGIWNTEAFF. The CDR3 DNA sequence: TGTGCCAGCAACCCTCGGGGAATCTGGAACACTGAAGCTTTCTTT.

A single count supports this clone. This chain connects TRBV27 to TRBJ1-3; tentative D call: TRBD1 (5 bases). Germline CDR1 is MNHEY and CDR2 is SMNVEV (reference sequence). V was cut by 2 bases and J by 0 bases, with 11 bases left in between. The CDR3 has 16 residues. CDR3 sequence reads: CASSLGAGTSGNTIYF. In DNA, the CDR3 is TGTGCCAGCAGTTTAGGGGCAGGCACCTCTGGAAACACCATATATTTT.

The rearrangement uses TRBV5-1 and TRBJ2-1, with D maybe TRBD2 (6 bases). From germline, CDR1 is SGHRS and CDR2 YFSETQ. The V and J ends lost 6 bases and 1 base respectively, with 14 bases between them. The CDR3 extends over 15 amino acids. Here the CDR3 reads CASKENGGSYNEQFF. The CDR3 region has the DNA TGCGCCAGCAAGGAAAACGGGGGATCCTACAATGAGCAGTTCTTC.

The chain employs TRBV5-1 and TRBJ2-1; 13 nucleotides align to TRBD2. Germline CDR1 is SGHRS and CDR2 is YFSETQ. The length of the CDR3 is 16 residues. Germline trimming cut 3 bases from V and 6 bases from J; bases unmatched to any gene: 6. CDR3 sequence (DNA): TGCGCCAGCAGCTCAGGACTAGCGGGAGTAGGCAATGAGCAGTTCTTC. Its protein product is CASSSGLAGVGNEQFF.

This clone was observed a handful of times. V and J are TRBV9 and TRBJ2-3, with D unresolved. Deletions cut 1 base from V and 0 bases from J, with 9 bases between. Germline V gene lookup returns CDR1 SGDLS and CDR2 YYNGEE. This CDR3 has 15 amino acids. The CDR3 region is CASSVISLSTDTQYF. CDR3 DNA sequence: TGTGCCAGCAGCGTAATAAGTCTAAGCACAGATACGCAGTATTTT.

The rearrangement links TRBV7-9 to TRBJ1-1, with 7 nucleotides matching TRBD1. V gave up 5 bases and J gave up 3 bases; unmatched junction bases: 3. The CDR3 has 13 amino acids. Per the germline V gene, CDR1 is SEHNR and CDR2 is FQNEAQ (reference sequence). CDR3 protein: CASSLTGDTEAFF. The CDR3 nucleotides read TGTGCCAGCAGCCTTACAGGGGACACTGAAGCTTTCTTT. Using reference TRBV7-9 and TRBJ1-1 for the parts outside the CDR3, the full variable domain is DTGVSQNPRHKITKRGQNVTFRCDPISEHNRLYWYRQTLGQGPEFLTYFQNEAQLEKSRLLSDRFSAERPKGSFSTLEIQRTEQGDSAMYLCASSLTGDTEAFFGQGTRLTVV.

This clone was observed a single time. J is TRBJ2-1 and V is TRBV5-1, with 11 bases identical to TRBD2. The CDR3 consists of 18 residues. CDR1 and CDR2 (germline): SGHRS, YFSETQ. Trimming took 8 bases from V and 1 from J; bases not matched to a gene: 14. The CDR3 sequence: CASRPGIAGGPSYNEQFF. CDR3 coding DNA: TGCGCCAGTCGGCCCGGCATAGCGGGAGGGCCTTCCTACAATGAGCAGTTCTTC.

The chain couples TRBV5-5 to TRBJ2-6; D is uncertain. Germline V lookup: CDR1 SGHKS, CDR2 YYEKEE (reference sequence). V shed 7 bases and J shed 1 base, with 15 bases lying between them. The length of the CDR3 is 16 residues. The CDR3 loop is CASAWPELSGANVLTF. CDR3 coding DNA: TGTGCCAGCGCGTGGCCTGAATTATCTGGGGCCAACGTCCTGACTTTC.

This clone was found a few times. The gene calls are TRBV4-1 and TRBJ2-7, with TRBD2 matching 14 bases. The CDR3 length is 16 residues. V gave up 6 bases and J gave up 4 bases; unmatched junction bases: 8. Germline V gene sequence: CDR1 MGHRA, CDR2 YSYEKL. CDR3 region: CASSPGTSGGLYEQYF. CDR3 nucleotide sequence: TGCGCCAGCAGTCCGGGGACTAGCGGGGGACTTTACGAGCAGTACTTC.

This clone was seen many times. The V and J genes are TRBV4-3 and TRBJ1-2; perhaps TRBD1 as D (6 bases). The CDR3 loop spans 12 amino acids. CDR1 and CDR2 from the germline V gene are LGHNA and YSLEER. Trimming left V 2 bases short and J 6 bases short, with 7 bases between. CDR3 sequence (DNA): TGCGCCAGCAGCCAATCAGGGGATGGCTACACCTTC. Amino acid sequence: CASSQSGDGYTF.

This clone was picked up a small number of times. CDR3 nucleotides: TGCGCCAGCAGTGAGAGGGGCCAGCCCCAGCATTTT. Protein sequence: CASSERGQPQHF. The rearrangement links TRBV10-2 to TRBJ1-5; D is possibly TRBD1 (5 bases). Germline loops: CDR1 WSHSY, CDR2 SAAADI. The germline V and J ends were trimmed by 2 bases and 7 bases, with 6 bases remaining between them. This CDR3 spans 12 amino acids.